This TCR beta chain comes out of a study of cytomegalovirus exposure and HLA in healthy donors. Study details: Approximately 80 million unique TCRs, all from HLA-typed donors, were included in an early release of the data. Study-wide findings and caveats: Reportedly, fewer N-insertions than the roughly 700-donor mean appeared in an Asian-associated ancestry cluster in a later analysis. About 87% or about 30% of the time was how often most TCR beta V segments were productive, according to an earlier analysis.

On this clone itself: Antigen unknown.

The study ran its PCR with 60 Vbeta and 13 Jbeta primers. Clones were sequenced by immunoSEQ multiplex PCR, and TCRdb holds only the in-frame ones, with some missing. The listing records 100,000 to 150,000 clones. The CDR3 has 15 amino acids. V was cut by 0 bases and J by 2 bases, with 11 bases left in between. Germline V gene data show CDR1 as SGHKS and CDR2 as YYEKEE (reference sequence). The chain recombines TRBV5-5 with TRBJ1-1, with D possibly being TRBD1 (6 bases). This TCR was sampled from a man aged 18 to 35 in good health and CMV-seronegative. Sequencing used PBMCs. CDR3 nucleotides: TGTGCCAGCAGCTTGGCTTACAGGGCAAACACTGAAGCTTTCTTT. This gives the protein CASSLAYRANTEAFF.